This TCR beta chain was documented in a study of OX40 agonist ivuxolimab in advanced cancers. Describing the broader study: The costimulatory receptor OX40 (CD134) was targeted by ivuxolimab, a fully human IgG2 agonistic monoclonal antibody. Intravenous ivuxolimab was administered to patients every 2 weeks at six dose levels: 0.01, 0.1, 0.3, 1.5, 3 and 10 mg/kg. Of the roughly 51 patients in dose escalation, about 19 had hepatocellular carcinoma, roughly 15 had melanoma, 9 had renal cell carcinoma and 9 had head and neck cancer. A male proportion of 75% to 85% and a mean age of approximately 61 years, ranging from about 23 to 79, were recorded for the dose-escalation cohort. Prior anti-PD-1, anti-PD-L1 or anti-CTLA-4 therapy was permitted, and about two fifths of dose-escalation patients had received checkpoint inhibitors. Partial responses were achieved by three dose-escalation patients, of whom one had hepatocellular carcinoma and two had cutaneous melanoma. The point of sequencing TCRbeta in the periphery was to test whether ivuxolimab changed TCR sequence diversity and drove clonal T-cell expansion. The paper reports the monotherapy dose-escalation portion (N of about 52 patients) of the phase I ivuxolimab trial. The paper's findings and limits, for the study overall: Which antigens the clonally expanded peripheral T cells were specific for was not determined. Partial responders in the 0.1-3.0 mg/kg groups had among the lowest normalized peripheral clonal expansion, especially among CD8+ T cells. At doses of 0.1 to 3.0 mg/kg, clonal expansion of both CD4+ and CD8+ blood T cells was observed from baseline to week 6. On average, CD8+ T cells showed more expanded clones than CD4+ T cells after ivuxolimab. Low levels of normalized T-cell clonal expansion were also shown by some nonresponding patients.

Only a few counts were recorded for this clone. Its antigen is not yet known. Nothing much larger sits one base from this clone, and base qualities are not available. Patients with a history of autoimmune disease or receiving systemic immunosuppression were excluded from the trial. Peripheral blood for TCR sequencing was collected from all dose cohorts at baseline, on cycle 4 day 1, and on cycle 7 day 1. Samples came from an open-label, multicenter, first-in-human phase I dose-escalation trial of ivuxolimab. The trial enrolled adults with locally advanced or metastatic head and neck squamous cell, hepatocellular, melanoma or renal cell carcinoma. Before TCR sequencing, CD4+ T cells and CD8+ T cells were sorted from peripheral blood as separate populations. From a lookup of the germline V gene (reference sequence), CDR1 and CDR2 are MNHEY and SMNVEV. Inclusive of the bounding cysteine and phenylalanine, the CDR3 is 17 residues long. The kept DNA is CDR3 alone, 51 bases in frame from the first base. Unmatched junction bases come to 4, with V trimmed by 4 bases and J by 0 bases.

For sequencing of the TCRbeta CDR3 region, genomic DNA was extracted from the sorted cells. The immunoSEQ Assay was used to sequence the TCRbeta CDR3 regions. This is the immuneACCESS table as TCRdb keeps it, with only in-frame sequences that have V and J called. A part of the clones is gone; compared with another copy, unresolved V genes explain less than half, and the rest is unexplained. This sample is represented by some 60,000 clones; 80% to 90% of them were singletons. The ten largest clones capture 1.5% to 2.5% of the sample. The V gene is TRBV27 and the J gene is TRBJ2-1, and TRBD2 matches 12 of the central bases. This specimen was CD4+ or CD8+ T cells sorted from blood, taken in a trial of the OX40 agonist ivuxolimab. This TCR was recovered from an adult with an advanced solid tumor such as melanoma, head and neck, liver or kidney cancer. CDR3 sequence: CASSSLAGGSSYNEQFF. The nucleotides are TGTGCCAGCAGTTCGCTAGCGGGAGGGAGCTCCTACAATGAGCAGTTCTTC.